This T cell receptor beta chain was captured by sequencing in a study of T cell responses to AZD1222 COVID-19 vaccine. Germline V CDR1 and CDR2: KGHDR, SFDVKD. This CDR3 spans 12 amino acids. V lost 9 bases and J 4 bases, leaving 9 bases between the germline ends. Sequencing was performed with immunoSEQ multiplex PCR; in TCRdb, only in-frame clones are kept and a portion is missing. This sample has 90,000 to 130,000 clones; nearly 90% occur once, and the top ten carry roughly 3.2%. This clonotype was sampled from an adult in good health. Sequenced material: peripheral blood, taken on day 0 of AZD1222 vaccination. The rearrangement joins TRBV24-1 to TRBJ2-1, with D hard to call. CDR3 in amino acids: CATGPGYNEQFF. CDR3 DNA: TGTGCCACCGGCCCGGGTTACAATGAGCAGTTCTTC.